Shown below are 26 T cell receptor beta chains from a single sample sequenced in a study of identical twins (TCRdb year 2016). To prepare the library, 5' RACE was applied. Sequencing was performed on an Illumina HiSeq 2000. The raw public reads went through TCRdb reprocessing: fastp at Q25, MiXCR clone calling, in-frame beta chains kept. Every distinct CDR3 protein forms one entry, paired with its most common genes and DNA. This sample holds about 210,000 distinct CDR3 sequences; approximately 9% were observed only once. The top ten hold about 5.2% of the sample. Specimen: memory (CD45RO+) T cells sorted from blood. Sample cell subset or site, as interpreted from the label and publication: CD45RO+ enriched T cells. The receptors shown here come from a woman between 18 and 29 years old in good health.

This clonotype was observed many times. The chain carries TRBV5-1 and TRBJ2-1, with 10 bases identical to TRBD2. This CDR3 contains 16 residues. With V trimmed by 0 bases and J by 8 bases, 8 bases remained unmatched. CDR1 SGHRS and CDR2 YFSETQ come from the germline V gene. CDR3 protein: CASSLAQSSGGDEQFF. The CDR3 DNA reads TGCGCCAGCAGCTTGGCGCAATCTAGCGGGGGCGATGAGCAGTTCTTC. Full variable domain (remainder filled in from reference TRBV5-1 and TRBJ2-1): KAGVTQTPRYLIKTRGQQVTLSCSPISGHRSVSWYQQTPGQGLQFLFEYFSETQRNKGNFPGRFSGRQFSNSRSEMNVSTLELGDSALYLCASSLAQSSGGDEQFFGPGTRLTVL.

This chain connects TRBV10-1 to TRBJ2-2, with D perhaps TRBD1 (6 bases). Germline CDR1 reads WNHNN; CDR2 reads SYGVQD (reference sequence). The length of the CDR3 is 14 residues. V was cut by 5 bases and J by 4 bases, with 11 bases left in between. CDR3 DNA: TGCGCCAGCAGTAAGACAGGCGGCACCGGGGAGCTGTTTTTT. This gives the protein CASSKTGGTGELFF.

The chain couples TRBV28 to TRBJ1-6; the match to TRBD1 covers 11 bases. Germline loops: CDR1 MDHEN, CDR2 SYDVKM. V gave up 9 bases and J gave up 11 bases; unmatched junction bases: 12. This CDR3 is built from 15 residues. CDR3 residues: CASLSGTGGSPPLHF. In DNA, the CDR3 is TGTGCCAGTTTATCCGGGACAGGGGGGAGTCCACCCCTCCACTTT.

This clonotype was counted at least ten times. The chain joins TRBV25-1 to TRBJ2-7, with TRBD1 matching 9 bases. This CDR3 contains 15 residues. J was trimmed by 9 bases and V by 1 base; bases with no gene match: 10. The germline gives CDR1 MGHDK, CDR2 SYGVNS. The CDR3 region is CASSEFVGQGFGQYF. CDR3 DNA sequence: TGTGCCAGCAGTGAATTTGTTGGACAGGGGTTTGGGCAGTACTTC.

The chain uses TRBV20-1 and TRBJ2-1; D perhaps matches TRBD2 (6 bases). There are 13 residues in the CDR3. Germline V gene sequence: CDR1 DFQATT, CDR2 SNEGSKA (reference sequence). Trimming removed 3 bases at V and 4 bases at J, with 10 bases between. The CDR3 loop is CSASRESYNEQFF. CDR3 sequence (DNA): TGCAGTGCTAGCCGGGAGTCTTACAATGAGCAGTTCTTC.

The J gene is TRBJ1-5, the V gene TRBV19; TRBD1 agrees at 7 bases. Trimming cost V 6 bases and J 10 bases; bases outside gene matches: 9. CDR1 is LNHDA, CDR2 SQIVND, per germline (reference sequence). The CDR3 is 13 residues long. CDR3 in DNA: TGTGCCAGTAGCGGCGGGACAGCCCTTCCCCAGCATTTT. Translated: CASSGGTALPQHF.

This clonotype occurred many times. The chain carries TRBV10-3 and TRBJ1-6; 7 bases map to TRBD1. V was clipped by 10 bases and J by 7 bases; unmatched bases: 7. The CDR3 has 13 residues. Germline V CDR1 and CDR2: ENHRY, SYGVKD. In DNA, the CDR3 is TGTGCCAGCCGGGACAGCCAGAATTCACCCCTCCACTTT. It codes for CASRDSQNSPLHF.

The chain has TRBV6-2 or TRBV6-3 and TRBJ1-5; the D gene is possibly TRBD1 (6 bases). The CDR3 consists of 14 residues. V was cut by 4 bases and J by 5 bases, with 12 bases left in between. Germline V gene lookup returns CDR1 MNHEY and CDR2 SVGEGT. DNA for the CDR3: TGTGCCAGCAGTTTGTTGGGGGGCCATCAGCCCCAGCATTTT. Its protein product is CASSLLGGHQPQHF.

This clonotype showed up just a few times. The genes are TRBV3-1 and TRBJ2-1; maybe TRBD2 (6 bases). The V end lost 5 bases, the J end lost 8 bases, and 13 bases lay between the germline ends. The CDR3 is made up of 13 amino acids. Germline-derived CDR1 and CDR2 are LGHDT and YNNKEL (reference sequence). The CDR3 here is CASSNTRGDEQFF. The DNA for the CDR3 is TGTGCCAGCAGCAATACCCGCGGGGATGAGCAGTTCTTC.

This clonotype was observed at least ten times. The CDR3 region is CASSLDLGYEQYF. In DNA form, the CDR3 reads TGTGCCAGCAGCTTAGATCTGGGCTACGAGCAGTACTTC. This sequence joins TRBV11-3 and TRBJ2-7; D remains unclear. Germline lookup yields CDR1 SGHNT and CDR2 YENEEA. The CDR3 is made up of 13 amino acids. V lost 0 bases and J 3 bases, leaving 6 bases between the germline ends.

This chain joins TRBV27 and TRBJ2-7; 12 bases are shared with TRBD2. This CDR3 has 17 amino acids. Germline V gene data show CDR1 as MNHEY and CDR2 as SMNVEV (reference sequence). J gave up 2 bases and V 5 bases, and 10 bases lay outside the gene matches. The CDR3 loop is CASSTAPGLAGTYEQYF. The CDR3 DNA sequence: TGTGCCAGCAGTACTGCCCCAGGACTAGCGGGGACCTACGAGCAGTACTTC.

The chain has TRBV14 and TRBJ2-3; 7 nucleotides match TRBD2. The germline gives CDR1 SGHDN, CDR2 FVKESK. The CDR3 is 13 amino acids. Trimming at V came to 3 bases and at J to 4 bases, leaving 1 base not matched to a gene. CDR3 in amino acids: CASSQGLSDTQYF. Written as DNA, the CDR3 is TGTGCCAGCAGCCAGGGACTATCAGATACGCAGTATTTT. Using reference TRBV14 and TRBJ2-3 for the parts outside the CDR3, the full variable domain is EAGVTQFPSHSVIEKGQTVTLRCDPISGHDNLYWYRRVMGKEIKFLLHFVKESKQDESGMPNNRFLAERTGGTYSTLKVQPAELEDSGVYFCASSQGLSDTQYFGPGTRLTVL.

V and J are TRBV12-3 or TRBV12-4 and TRBJ1-6; no reliable D call. Trimming stripped 3 bases from V and 11 bases from J, with 8 bases between. This CDR3 has 12 amino acids. The CDR3 sequence: CASSFGETPLHF. For the CDR3, the DNA is TGTGCCAGCAGTTTCGGGGAGACACCCCTCCACTTT.

J is TRBJ2-1 and V is TRBV20-1; 9 bases match TRBD2. CDR3 length: 16 residues. V shed 1 base and J 3 bases; nucleotides not matched to a gene: 7. Germline V CDR1 and CDR2: DFQATT, SNEGSKA (reference sequence). This chain's CDR3 is CSARVGGGVIYNEQFF. As DNA, the CDR3 is TGCAGTGCTAGAGTGGGCGGGGGGGTAATCTACAATGAGCAGTTCTTC.

The chain employs TRBV5-1 and TRBJ2-3; possible D gene TRBD2, 5 bases. CDR3 size: 15 residues. V shed 0 bases and J shed 0 bases, with 8 bases lying between them. Per the germline V gene, CDR1 is SGHRS and CDR2 is YFSETQ. The CDR3 here is CASSLDGLSTDTQYF. As DNA, the CDR3 is TGCGCCAGCAGCTTGGATGGACTCAGCACAGATACGCAGTATTTT.

V usage is TRBV20-1 and J usage is TRBJ2-1; a possible D gene is TRBD2 (5 bases). The germline V and J ends were trimmed by 1 base and 7 bases, with 17 bases remaining between them. The CDR3 extends over 15 amino acids. Germline CDR1 and CDR2: DFQATT and SNEGSKA (reference sequence). CDR3 DNA: TGCAGTGCTAGAGGAGGGATAGAATTGGGAAATGAGCAGTTCTTC. This gives the protein CSARGGIELGNEQFF.

The V gene is TRBV5-1, the J gene TRBJ2-3; possibly TRBD2 for D (6 bases). V lost 0 bases and J 0 bases, leaving 11 bases between the germline ends. In germline, CDR1 is SGHRS, CDR2 YFSETQ. This CDR3 spans 16 amino acids. In DNA form, the CDR3 reads TGCGCCAGCAGCTTGGCGGGAGACCCTAGCACAGATACGCAGTATTTT. Translated: CASSLAGDPSTDTQYF. Supplemented by reference TRBV5-1 and TRBJ2-3, the full variable domain reads KAGVTQTPRYLIKTRGQQVTLSCSPISGHRSVSWYQQTPGQGLQFLFEYFSETQRNKGNFPGRFSGRQFSNSRSEMNVSTLELGDSALYLCASSLAGDPSTDTQYFGPGTRLTVL.

The J gene is TRBJ2-3, the V gene TRBV5-1; 10 bases align to TRBD1. This CDR3 has 13 amino acids. The trim removed 4 bases at V and 6 bases at J, leaving 2 bases unmatched. CDR1 and CDR2 (germline): SGHRS, YFSETQ. CDR3 bases: TGCGCCAGCAGCGGACAGGGGGTCGATACGCAGTATTTT. Amino acid sequence: CASSGQGVDTQYF. Filled out from reference TRBV5-1 and TRBJ2-3, the complete variable domain reads KAGVTQTPRYLIKTRGQQVTLSCSPISGHRSVSWYQQTPGQGLQFLFEYFSETQRNKGNFPGRFSGRQFSNSRSEMNVSTLELGDSALYLCASSGQGVDTQYFGPGTRLTVL.

The chain recombines TRBV5-1 with TRBJ1-1; tentatively, D is TRBD1 (5 bases). Trimming shortened V by 0 bases and J by 3 bases, and 9 bases separated the two germline ends. The CDR3 is made up of 14 amino acids. Germline CDR1 SGHRS, CDR2 YFSETQ. As DNA, the CDR3 is TGCGCCAGCAGCTTGGACGGGGGATACACTGAAGCTTTCTTT. Translated: CASSLDGGYTEAFF. Using reference TRBV5-1 and TRBJ1-1 for the parts outside the CDR3, the full variable domain is KAGVTQTPRYLIKTRGQQVTLSCSPISGHRSVSWYQQTPGQGLQFLFEYFSETQRNKGNFPGRFSGRQFSNSRSEMNVSTLELGDSALYLCASSLDGGYTEAFFGQGTRLTVV.

The sample holds a few counts of this clonotype. This rearrangement joins TRBV9 to TRBJ1-5; perhaps TRBD1 as D (6 bases). Trimming shortened V by 3 bases and J by 1 base, and 8 bases separated the two germline ends. CDR3 length: 14 amino acids. Germline values: CDR1 SGDLS, CDR2 YYNGEE. The CDR3 sequence: CASSGGGSNQPQHF. As DNA, the CDR3 is TGTGCCAGCAGCGGAGGGGGAAGCAATCAGCCCCAGCATTTT.

This clonotype was seen a handful of times. The V and J genes are TRBV6-1 and TRBJ2-5, with 9 nucleotides matching TRBD2. Losses at the gene ends were 6 bases for V and 2 bases for J; bases not matched to a gene: 7. The V gene's germline CDR1 is MNHNS and CDR2 SASEGT. This CDR3 has 15 residues. For the CDR3, the DNA is TGTGCCAGCAGCCGTTCCGCGGGAGGGCAAGAGACCCAGTACTTC. It encodes CASSRSAGGQETQYF.

The rearrangement uses TRBV29-1 and TRBJ2-3; maybe TRBD2 (5 bases). Looked up from germline, CDR1 is SQVTM and CDR2 is ANQGSEA. Trimming removed 7 bases from V and 5 bases from J, with 16 bases in between. The length of the CDR3 is 13 residues. CDR3 sequence: CSATLGGRDTQYF. The CDR3 DNA sequence: TGCAGCGCTACTCTAGGCGGGCGAGATACGCAGTATTTT.

A few counts support this clonotype. V is TRBV9 and J is TRBJ2-3, with D possibly being TRBD1 (6 bases). Trimming removed 0 bases at V and 5 bases at J, with 16 bases between. CDR3 length: 16 residues. Germline CDR1 SGDLS, CDR2 YYNGEE. The CDR3 is CASSVEYRARGDTQYF. CDR3 DNA: TGTGCCAGCAGCGTAGAATACAGGGCCAGGGGAGATACGCAGTATTTT.

Many counts were recorded for this clonotype. This chain links TRBV15 with TRBJ2-7, with D tentatively TRBD2 (7 bases). The CDR3 totals 15 residues. V lost 5 bases and J 0 bases, leaving 14 bases between the germline ends. The germline V gene encodes CDR1 LNHNV and CDR2 YYDKDF (reference sequence). The CDR3 DNA reads TGTGCCACCAGCGCCGCGGGGGCCGACTCCTACGAGCAGTACTTC. Its protein product is CATSAAGADSYEQYF. Full variable domain (missing parts from reference TRBV15 and TRBJ2-7): DAMVIQNPRYQVTQFGKPVTLSCSQTLNHNVMYWYQQKSSQAPKLLFHYYDKDFNNEADTPDNFQSRRPNTSFCFLDIRSPGLGDTAMYLCATSAAGADSYEQYFGPGTRLTVT.

The V call is TRBV5-1, the J call TRBJ1-2; TRBD1 agrees at 12 bases. This CDR3 spans 15 amino acids. The germline CDR1 and CDR2 sequences are SGHRS and YFSETQ. V lost 4 bases, J lost 4 bases, and 5 bases stayed unmatched. CDR3 nucleotide sequence: TGCGCCAGCAGCGCCGGGACAGGGGGCAGCTATGGCTACACCTTC. Its translation is CASSAGTGGSYGYTF.

The chain links TRBV10-3 to TRBJ2-5; tentatively, D is TRBD1 (6 bases). CDR3 length: 15 amino acids. The germline CDR1 and CDR2 sequences are ENHRY and SYGVKD. V was shortened by 0 bases and J by 2 bases, with 10 bases between the two germline ends. CDR3 nucleotides: TGTGCCATCAGTGAGTCCGACAGGACTCAAGAGACCCAGTACTTC. Protein sequence: CAISESDRTQETQYF.